The 29 T cell receptor beta chains below were found in one sample sequenced in a study of tumor and adjacent non-tumor tissue in lung cancer. This sample's RNA came from whole unsorted tissue. Three rounds of nested PCR, following a modified ARM-PCR protocol, produced the TCRbeta library. TCRdb analysed the multiplex PCR reads with MiXCR anew, one entry per CDR3 protein. The repertoire holds 89,000 or so distinct CDR3 sequences, with about three fifths as singletons. Sequenced: lung tumor tissue. The source of these receptors is a man in his 70s with non-small cell lung cancer.

Remarks on this clonotype: Sequence at one end of the junction differs from germline and may be a read error. The chain links TRBV19 to TRBJ2-6; no definite D call. This CDR3 region has 15 residues. Germline V gene lookup returns CDR1 LNHDA and CDR2 SQIVND (reference sequence). Here the CDR3 reads CDSTTLGSGANVLTF. The CDR3 DNA reads TGTGACAGCACTACCCTAGGGTCTGGTGCCAACGTCCTGACTTTC. Variable domain in full (rest from reference TRBV19 and TRBJ2-6): DGGITQSPKYLFRKEGQNVTLSCEQNLNHDAMYWYRQDPGQGLRLIYYSQIVNDFQKGDIAEGYSVSREKKESFPLTVTSAQKNPTAFYLCDSTTLGSGANVLTFGAGSRLTVL.

Notes on this clonotype: The missing conserved phenylalanine or tryptophan at the end of this CDR3 makes a read error likely. The CDR3 DNA reads TGTGCCATCAGCTCGTCGGATGTCACCGGGGAGCTGTTTTTA. The encoded protein is CAISSSDVTGELFL. The chain has TRBV10-3 and TRBJ2-2; D unresolved. Germline V CDR1 and CDR2: ENHRY, SYGVKD. The CDR3 is made up of 14 amino acids. The V and J ends lost 6 bases and 4 bases respectively, with 12 bases between them.

A remark on this clonotype: No conserved phenylalanine or tryptophan ends this CDR3, so it is likely a read error. The rearrangement links TRBV12-3 or TRBV12-4 to TRBJ2-7; TRBD2 matches at 10 bases. V was pared by 6 bases and J by 2 bases, with 4 bases of the junction left unmatched. The CDR3 extends over 14 amino acids. The CDR3 loop is CASRTGLAAYEQYL. CDR3 in DNA: TGTGCCAGCAGGACAGGACTAGCGGCCTACGAGCAGTACCTG.

A word on this clonotype: Since a much larger clone is just one base distant, this may be a read error. The chain combines TRBV14 with TRBJ1-1; D ambiguous. Trimming removed 4 bases from V and 8 bases from J, with 8 bases in between. CDR1 SGHDN and CDR2 FVKESK come from the germline V gene. This CDR3 contains 11 residues. The CDR3 sequence: CASSLYREAFF. Here the CDR3 DNA reads TGTGCCAGCAGCCTATACAGAGAAGCTTTCTTT.

This clonotype was counted a few times. One junction end does not reproduce the germline sequence, and a read error may be involved. V and J are TRBV4-1 and TRBJ1-1, with TRBD1 matching over 9 bases. Germline V gene lookup returns CDR1 MGHRA and CDR2 YSYEKL. The CDR3 sequence is 19 residues long. The CDR3 sequence is CASSQWPGDRVGENTEAFF. The CDR3 DNA reads TGCGCCAGCAGTCAATGGCCTGGGGACAGGGTAGGGGAGAACACTGAGGCTTTCTTT.

The chain is built from TRBV28 and TRBJ1-2, with D uncertain. This CDR3 contains 14 residues. Between the trimmed V and J ends, which lost 1 base and 9 bases, there was a span of 15 bases. CDR1 and CDR2 (germline): MDHEN, SYDVKM. The CDR3 loop reads CASSLSLQVYSYTF. CDR3 DNA: TGTGCCAGCAGTTTATCTCTCCAGGTATATAGCTACACCTTC.

In this sample, this clonotype turned up a few times. The chain carries TRBV28 and TRBJ2-7; D is perhaps TRBD2 (5 bases). Germline V gives CDR1 MDHEN, CDR2 SYDVKM. Trimming left V 2 bases short and J 5 bases short, with 16 bases between. The CDR3 sequence is 15 residues long. CDR3 in DNA: TGTGCCAGCAGTTTACCCTTCTCGGCGGAGGACGAGCAGTACTTC. This gives the protein CASSLPFSAEDEQYF.

J is TRBJ2-7 and V is TRBV2; D is ambiguous. The CDR3 has 12 residues. Deletions cut 6 bases from V and 4 bases from J, with 10 bases between. The V gene's germline CDR1 is SNHLY and CDR2 FYNNEI. The DNA for the CDR3 is TGTGCCAGCAGGCAGTACATTTACGAGCAGTACTTC. Translation: CASRQYIYEQYF. Variable domain in full (rest from reference TRBV2 and TRBJ2-7): EPEVTQTPSHQVTQMGQEVILRCVPISNHLYFYWYRQILGQKVEFLVSFYNNEISEKSEIFDDQFSVERPDGSNFTLKIRSTKLEDSAMYFCASRQYIYEQYFGPGTRLTVT.

The chain joins TRBV11-2 to TRBJ2-5; 8 bases are shared with TRBD1. Germline CDR1 SGHAT, CDR2 FQNNGV. This CDR3 is built from 14 residues. The CDR3 loop reads CVCSLGQGGETQYF. As DNA, the CDR3 is TGTGTCTGCAGCTTAGGACAGGGTGGGGAGACCCAGTACTTC.

As for this clonotype: No conserved phenylalanine or tryptophan is present at the end of the CDR3, so a read error is the likely explanation. The rearrangement joins TRBV29-1 to TRBJ2-3; possibly TRBD2 for D (6 bases). CDR1 and CDR2 from the germline V gene are SQVTM and ANQGSEA. The CDR3 has 14 residues. CDR3 sequence (DNA): TGTAGCGGTGGTATCGGCATTTCGGGAGATACGCAGTATTCT. It is translated as CSGGIGISGDTQYS.

This clonotype was recorded at least ten times. The chain uses TRBV7-9 and TRBJ2-3; D could derive from TRBD1 or TRBD2 (6 bases each). The germline CDR1 and CDR2 sequences are SEHNR and FQNEAQ (reference sequence). Trimming removed 3 bases at V and 4 bases at J, with 17 bases between. The CDR3 has 16 amino acids. CDR3 protein: CASSLRVGGAPDTQYF. The CDR3 DNA reads TGTGCCAGCAGCTTGAGGGTCGGGGGCGCCCCAGATACGCAGTATTTT.

Notes on this clonotype: Relative to the germline gene, one junction end is altered; a read error may explain this. The chain combines TRBV11-2 with TRBJ1-3; D is unresolved. Per the germline V gene, CDR1 is SGHAT and CDR2 is FQNNGV. This CDR3 spans 15 amino acids. CDR3 residues: CASRLVAGSGNTIYF. DNA of the CDR3: TGTGCTAGCAGATTAGTCGCAGGCTCTGGAAACACCATATATTTT.

In regard to this clonotype: One junction end does not reproduce the germline sequence, and a read error may be involved. The chain joins TRBV5-1 to TRBJ2-3, with 9 bases lining up with TRBD2. Per germline, CDR1 SGHRS and CDR2 YFSETQ. The CDR3 totals 15 residues. The CDR3 DNA follows: TGCGCCAGCAGCTTGGGACTAGCGGACACAAATACGCACTATTTT. It translates to CASSLGLADTNTHYF.

In the case of this clonotype: A read error may account for a junction end that differs from germline. The chain links TRBV20-1 to TRBJ1-2, with D tentatively TRBD1 (5 bases). This CDR3 has 13 amino acids. CDR1 and CDR2 (germline): DFQATT, SNEGSKA (reference sequence). The chain's CDR3 is CRARDPGVYGYTF. The CDR3 nucleotides are TGCAGAGCTAGAGATCCGGGGGTGTATGGCTACACCTTC.

This clonotype was seen only a few times. A much more abundant neighbour one base away suggests this may be a read error. V is TRBV5-1 and J is TRBJ1-6, with D unresolved. This CDR3 is 15 amino acids long. Germline V gene data show CDR1 as SGHRS and CDR2 as YFSETQ. The CDR3 DNA reads TGCGCCAGCAGCTTGAGAAGCTCCTATAGTTCACCCCTCCACTTT. It specifies CASSLRSSYSSPLHF.

About this clonotype: Just one base apart from a much larger clone, this may be a read error. The chain carries TRBV5-6 and TRBJ1-2; D is uncertain. Trimming took 4 bases from V and 13 from J, leaving 23 bases between them. The CDR3 extends over 14 amino acids. Germline loops: CDR1 SGHDT, CDR2 YYEEEE. CDR3 coding DNA: TGTGCCAGCAGCATGGGCTCAGCTCAGTCCCGGGGCACCTTC. Amino acid sequence: CASSMGSAQSRGTF.

On this clonotype: The junction shows a germline mismatch at one end, possibly a read error. V and J are TRBV10-3 and TRBJ2-5; the match to TRBD2 covers 9 bases. Per the germline V gene, CDR1 is ENHRY and CDR2 is SYGVKD. This CDR3 is built from 17 residues. In DNA form, the CDR3 reads TGTGCCATCAGTAACCAAGTAATTAGCGGGGGCCAAGAAACCCAGTACTTC. Protein product: CAISNQVISGGQETQYF.

This clonotype was found many times. J is TRBJ1-5 and V is TRBV29-1, with D tentatively TRBD1 (5 bases). Germline V gene data show CDR1 as SQVTM and CDR2 as ANQGSEA. The CDR3 is 15 amino acids. The V end lost 6 bases, the J end lost 0 bases, and 15 bases lay between the germline ends. In DNA, the CDR3 is TGCAGCGTAACTACCGACAGTCATAGCAATCAGCCCCAGCATTTT. Translating gives CSVTTDSHSNQPQHF.

Concerning this clonotype: The germline gene is not matched at one end of the junction; a read error may be the cause. The CDR3 region has the DNA TGTGCCAACAGCTCCCCGAGGGGAAGAGGTGGCTCTAGGGCCAACGTCCTGACTTTC. Its protein is CANSSPRGRGGSRANVLTF. The rearrangement joins TRBV11-2 to TRBJ2-6, with D tentatively TRBD1 or TRBD2 (5 bases each). The CDR3 covers 19 residues. Germline assignment: CDR1 SGHAT and CDR2 FQNNGV.

In the case of this clonotype: One base away lies a much larger clone, so this may be a sequencing read error. CDR3 in amino acids: CASSLTGCNQSQHF. Written as DNA, the CDR3 is TGTGCCAGCAGCTTGACAGGGTGCAATCAGTCCCAGCATTTT. The chain employs TRBV6-2 or TRBV6-3 and TRBJ1-5; TRBD1 matches 7 bases. CDR1 is MNHEY, CDR2 SVGEGT, per germline. CDR3 size: 14 residues.

About this clonotype: A read error may produce the germline difference seen at one junction end. This sequence joins TRBV11-3 and TRBJ2-3, with D possibly matching TRBD2 (5 bases). This CDR3 comprises 14 residues. CDR1 and CDR2 (germline): SGHNT, YENEEA. CDR3 DNA: TGTGCCAGCAGCTTAGGAGGTAGCGCAGATACGCAGTGTTTT. This translates into CASSLGGSADTQCF.

Concerning this clonotype: A read error may account for a junction end that differs from germline. The CDR3 coding sequence is TGTGCTATCAGTGACGCGTCTGGGGGCTACAATGAGCAGTTCTTC. Its protein is CAISDASGGYNEQFF. The rearrangement joins TRBV10-3 to TRBJ2-1, with D perhaps TRBD1 or TRBD2 (5 bases each). Germline V gives CDR1 ENHRY, CDR2 SYGVKD. CDR3 length: 15 residues.

As for this clonotype: Its ends do not fully match the called genes, so a read error is possible. The V call is TRBV6-1, the J call TRBJ2-7; TRBD1 or TRBD2 may be the D gene (5 bases each). This CDR3 has 15 amino acids. Germline V gives CDR1 MNHNS, CDR2 SASEGT. The CDR3 here is CASSRDEIGSYEQCF. CDR3 in DNA: TGTGCCAGCAGCCGGGACGAGATAGGTAGCTACGAGCAGTGCTTC.

The chain joins TRBV11-2 to TRBJ2-2; the D is unclear. The V end was cut by 8 bases, the J end by 1 base, with 11 bases between. Germline V gives CDR1 SGHAT, CDR2 FQNNGV. The CDR3 consists of 14 residues. The DNA for the CDR3 is TGTGCCAGCTCCTTACGCGGGAACACCGGGGAGCTGTTTTTT. Translation: CASSLRGNTGELFF.

Turning to this clonotype: One base away lies a much larger clone, so this may be a sequencing read error. The chain is built from TRBV9 and TRBJ1-2, with unresolved D. With 0 bases removed from V and 10 bases from J, the gap between germline ends came to 25 bases. Germline V lookup: CDR1 SGDLS, CDR2 YYNGEE. The CDR3 covers 17 residues. Written as DNA, the CDR3 is TGTGCCAGCAGCGTAGGTCCCCCCGGTTCATATGGTAATGACTACACCTTC. The encoded protein is CASSVGPPGSYGNDYTF.

This chain uses TRBV29-1 with TRBJ2-7; the match to TRBD2 covers 7 bases. This CDR3 region has 15 residues. The V and J ends lost 4 bases and 2 bases, in that order; junction bases with no gene match: 11. CDR1 is SQVTM, CDR2 ANQGSEA, per germline. CDR3 nucleotides: TGCAGCGTTGCCTCAACTAGCGTAAGCACCTACGAGCAGTACTTC. Translation: CSVASTSVSTYEQYF.

This clonotype showed up many times. The chain combines TRBV12-3 or TRBV12-4 with TRBJ2-7; no clear D gene. CDR3 length: 13 amino acids. Between the trimmed V and J ends, which lost 2 bases and 3 bases, there was a span of 8 bases. DNA for the CDR3: TGTGCCAGCAGTTTATCTAGACTCTACGAGCAGTACTTC. It translates to CASSLSRLYEQYF.

To note about this clonotype: A much more abundant neighbour one base away suggests this may be a read error. No conserved phenylalanine or tryptophan is present at the end of the CDR3, so a read error is the likely explanation. The CDR3 here is CASSTNYEQYL. The CDR3, as DNA: TGTGCCAGCAGTACCAACTACGAGCAGTACCTC. J is TRBJ2-7 and V is TRBV6-5; D gene unclear. The CDR3 spans 11 residues. In germline, CDR1 is MNHEY, CDR2 SVGAGI. Trimming removed 5 bases at V and 3 bases at J, with 5 bases between.

In regard to this clonotype: The CDR3 does not end in the conserved phenylalanine or tryptophan, so this is likely a read error. The genes are TRBV20-1 and TRBJ1-1; D may be TRBD1 (6 bases). This CDR3 is built from 16 residues. Germline CDR1 and CDR2: DFQATT and SNEGSKA (reference sequence). The DNA of the CDR3 is TGCAGTGCCAGAGATACCGGGAGGGGGAAGAACACTGAAGCTTTCATT. This gives the protein CSARDTGRGKNTEAFI.